This TCR beta chain was obtained from a study of blood T cell repertoires in COVID-19. This CDR3 has 17 residues. Germline V gene sequence: CDR1 SGDLS, CDR2 YYNGEE. The J segment lost 2 bases and the V segment lost 0 bases, leaving 7 bases of the junction unmatched. The method was immunoSEQ multiplex PCR; TCRdb's version includes in-frame clones alone and lacks a portion of them. Of 250,000 to 350,000 clones in the sample, about four fifths were seen once. The chain links TRBV9 to TRBJ2-1; 8 bases match TRBD2. The receptor comes from a person aged 70 to 85 with COVID-19, enrolled during active disease. Sequenced: peripheral blood. CDR3 amino acids: CASSVGPQRGTYNEQFF. CDR3 sequence (DNA): TGTGCCAGCAGCGTAGGGCCCCAGCGGGGGACCTACAATGAGCAGTTCTTC. Combining the CDR3 with reference TRBV9 and TRBJ2-1 gives the whole variable domain DSGVTQTPKHLITATGQRVTLRCSPRSGDLSVYWYQQSLDQGLQFLIQYYNGEERAKGNILERFSAQQFPDLHSELNLSSLELGDSALYFCASSVGPQRGTYNEQFFGPGTRLTVL.